The rows below give T cell receptor beta chains drawn from one sample of a study of a mutant IDH1 vaccine in newly diagnosed glioma. Using immunoSEQ multiplex PCR, the repertoire was profiled, and TCRdb retains in-frame clones only, with some absent. This sample has roughly 120,000 clones; around 77% occur once, and the top ten carry under 7%. Their specific antigens are unknown. Sequenced material: PBMCs, taken from a glioma patient whose treatment included an IDH1 peptide vaccine. Receptor source: a man between 40 and 49 years old with glioma. CDR3s include the opening cysteine and the closing phenylalanine or tryptophan. A D gene is named only where the DNA matches it firmly. Not every row has a clone size; where given, it reads once, few, many or a size class.

>TRBV5-1|NA|TRBJ2-7|NA
CASSLLGGEQYF
TGCGCCAGCAGCTTGCTAGGCGGCGAGCAGTACTTC
>TRBV7-2|NA|TRBJ2-2|TRBD1
CASSLAGQGRLFF
TGTGCCAGCAGCTTAGCGGGACAGGGGAGACTGTTTTTT
>TRBV15|NA|TRBJ2-1|NA
CATSRDRGGEQFF
TGTGCCACCAGCAGAGATAGGGGGGGTGAGCAGTTCTTC
>TRBV5-4|NA|TRBJ1-1|NA
CASSLGLVYTEAFF
TGTGCCAGCAGCTTAGGGCTGGTGTACACTGAAGCTTTCTTT
>TRBV4-1|NA|TRBJ2-1|TRBD2
CASSDARRLAGSGGEQFF
TGCGCCAGCAGCGACGCTCGGCGGCTAGCGGGTTCAGGAGGTGAGCAGTTCTTC
>TRBV4-3|NA|TRBJ1-4|NA
CASSQDGSNNEKLFF
TGCGCCAGCAGCCAAGATGGCAGTAATAATGAAAAACTGTTTTTT
>TRBV20-1|NA|TRBJ1-1|NA
CSARVQTEAFF
TGCAGTGCTAGAGTTCAAACTGAAGCTTTCTTT
>TRBV11-3|NA|TRBJ1-1|NA
CASSSRTENTEAFF
TGTGCCAGCAGCTCGCGGACAGAGAACACTGAGGCTTTCTTT
>TRBV7-6|few|TRBJ1-4|TRBD1
CASSLATGGGDEKLFF
TGTGCCAGCAGCTTAGCGACAGGGGGAGGGGATGAAAAACTGTTTTTT
>TRBV6-5|NA|TRBJ1-2|NA
CASRESMRGYTF
TGTGCCAGCAGGGAATCAATGCGTGGCTACACCTTC
>TRBV5-4|NA|TRBJ2-7|TRBD1
CASSSPGTGAYEQYF
TGTGCCAGCAGCTCTCCCGGGACAGGGGCCTACGAGCAGTACTTC
>TRBV5-1|NA|TRBJ2-2|TRBD2
CASSFRGANTGELFF
TGCGCCAGCAGCTTTCGGGGGGCGAACACCGGGGAGCTGTTTTTT
>TRBV5-1|NA|TRBJ1-3|NA
CASSFGPTGGNTIYF
TGCGCCAGCAGCTTTGGACCTACGGGAGGAAACACCATATATTTT
>TRBV5-4|once|TRBJ2-7|NA
CASSLPGPPYEQYF
TGTGCCAGCAGCTTGCCGGGGCCGCCCTACGAGCAGTACTTC
>TRBV28|NA|TRBJ1-2|TRBD1
CASSPRTGVDYGYTF
TGTGCCAGCAGTCCTCGGACAGGGGTGGACTATGGCTACACCTTC
>TRBV7-6|NA|TRBJ2-1|TRBD2
CASSTLAGGRYNEQFF
TGTGCCAGCAGCACACTAGCGGGGGGACGCTACAATGAGCAGTTCTTC
>TRBV5-4|once|TRBJ1-1|NA
CASSFGNTEAFF
TGTGCCAGCAGCTTTGGAAACACTGAAGCTTTCTTT
>TRBV30|NA|TRBJ2-7|NA
CAWSASSSYEQYF
TGTGCCTGGAGTGCGTCCAGCTCCTACGAGCAGTACTTC
>TRBV7-2|NA|TRBJ2-1|NA
CASSLATREQFF
TGTGCCAGCAGCTTAGCGACTCGGGAGCAGTTCTTC
>TRBV29-1|NA|TRBJ2-3|NA
CSVDTGSDTQYF
TGCAGCGTCGACACAGGGTCAGATACGCAGTATTTT
>TRBV5-1|NA|TRBJ2-1|TRBD2
CASSWSGGGEQFF
TGCGCCAGCAGCTGGAGCGGGGGCGGAGAGCAGTTCTTC
>TRBV5-5|few|TRBJ1-1|NA
CASSWELRNTEAFF
TGTGCCAGCAGCTGGGAGTTAAGGAACACTGAAGCTTTCTTT
>TRBV5-1|NA|TRBJ1-1|TRBD1
CASSLGTGLNTEAFF
TGCGCCAGCAGCTTGGGGACAGGGCTGAACACTGAAGCTTTCTTT
>TRBV5-1|NA|TRBJ2-5|NA
CASSRRYQETQYF
TGCGCCAGCAGTCGGAGGTACCAAGAGACCCAGTACTTC
>TRBV9|NA|TRBJ1-3|NA
CASSVGGEAGNTIYF
TGTGCCAGCAGCGTAGGAGGGGAAGCTGGAAACACCATATATTTT